These 14 T cell receptor beta chains share one sample of origin, sequenced in a study of blood T cell repertoires in COVID-19. Repertoires were generated with immunoSEQ multiplex PCR, while TCRdb's copy carries only in-frame clones and drops some. The sample shows about 310,000 clones, roughly 90% of them seen only once. What was sequenced was peripheral blood. Source of these receptors: a man between 18 and 29 years old with active or convalescent COVID-19.

This chain links TRBV6-2 or TRBV6-3 with TRBJ2-7; the match to TRBD2 covers 7 bases. The length of the CDR3 is 14 residues. J was trimmed by 1 base and V by 4 bases; bases with no gene match: 4. Germline V gene data show CDR1 as MNHEY and CDR2 as SVGEGT. The CDR3 DNA follows: TGTGCCAGCAGTTTCGGACTAGGTTCCTACGAGCAGTACTTC. It specifies CASSFGLGSYEQYF.

The gene calls are TRBV3-1 (or the pseudogene TRBV3-2) and TRBJ2-7, with TRBD1 matching over 7 bases. CDR3 length equals 15 residues. Germline V lookup: CDR1 LGHDT, CDR2 YNNKEL (reference sequence). V gave up 1 base and J gave up 5 bases; unmatched junction bases: 8. The DNA of the CDR3 is TGTGCCAGCAGCCAAGGTTGGACAGGCTGGGACGAGCAGTACTTC. Translated, it gives CASSQGWTGWDEQYF.

Only one count was recorded for this clone. The chain uses TRBV6-2 or TRBV6-3 and TRBJ2-6; 7 nucleotides agree with TRBD1. This CDR3 is 16 amino acids long. Germline-derived CDR1 and CDR2 are MNHEY and SVGEGT. V shed 5 bases, J shed 3 bases, and the junction held 7 bases outside the gene matches. CDR3 DNA sequence: TGTGCCAGCAGTGACCCCCACAGGGGTGGGGCCAACGTCCTGACTTTC. Encoded protein: CASSDPHRGGANVLTF.

About this clone: Other DNA sequences in the sample encode the same CDR3. The chain couples TRBV4-1 to TRBJ1-6; 9 bases line up with TRBD1. This CDR3 comprises 15 residues. CDR1 MGHRA and CDR2 YSYEKL come from the germline V gene. J lost 7 bases, V lost 1 base, and 2 bases had no gene match. The DNA for the CDR3 is TGCGCCAGCAGCCAAGCCGGGACAGGGAATTCACCCCTCCACTTT. This translates into CASSQAGTGNSPLHF.

This clone was counted once. The V and J genes are TRBV7-9 and TRBJ2-4; D not certain. The CDR3 spans 14 residues. Germline CDR1 and CDR2: SEHNR and FQNEAQ (reference sequence). The V and J ends lost 4 bases and 0 bases respectively, with 7 bases between them. CDR3 bases: TGTGCCAGCAGCTCTGTTATAGCCAAAAACATTCAGTACTTC. It translates to CASSSVIAKNIQYF. Variable domain in full (rest from reference TRBV7-9 and TRBJ2-4): DTGVSQNPRHKITKRGQNVTFRCDPISEHNRLYWYRQTLGQGPEFLTYFQNEAQLEKSRLLSDRFSAERPKGSFSTLEIQRTEQGDSAMYLCASSSVIAKNIQYFGAGTRLSVL.

The rearrangement joins TRBV4-1 to TRBJ2-6, with 10 bases that match TRBD1. Trimming cost V 1 base and J 2 bases; bases outside gene matches: 2. The germline CDR1 and CDR2 sequences are MGHRA and YSYEKL. The CDR3 runs to 17 residues. The CDR3 protein is CASSQATGGAGANVLTF. The DNA for the CDR3 is TGCGCCAGCAGCCAAGCGACAGGGGGCGCTGGGGCCAACGTCCTGACTTTC.

The chain is built from TRBV12-3 or TRBV12-4 and TRBJ2-7; 8 nucleotides line up with TRBD1. Trimming cost V 6 bases and J 3 bases; bases outside gene matches: 4. The CDR3 runs 13 residues. This chain's CDR3 is CASSRGQGYEQYF. For the CDR3, the DNA is TGTGCCAGCAGCCGCGGACAGGGCTACGAGCAGTACTTC.

This clone was seen a few times. This sequence joins TRBV27 and TRBJ1-2, with D hard to call. The CDR3 has 13 amino acids. Trimming pared 4 bases from V and 7 bases from J, leaving 13 bases between. Per germline, CDR1 MNHEY and CDR2 SMNVEV (reference sequence). Here the CDR3 reads CASSSIRSFGYTF. CDR3 in DNA: TGTGCCAGCAGTTCTATTCGGTCTTTTGGCTACACCTTC.

The chain employs TRBV11-2 and TRBJ2-3; unclear D gene. The germline CDR1 and CDR2 sequences are SGHAT and FQNNGV. CDR3 size: 14 residues. The V and J ends lost 5 bases and 2 bases respectively, with 11 bases between them. The CDR3 loop is CASSHQVVTDTQYF. The CDR3 DNA follows: TGTGCCAGCAGCCATCAGGTGGTCACAGATACGCAGTATTTT.

This chain links TRBV18 with TRBJ1-1; unclear D gene. The CDR3 loop spans 12 amino acids. The V gene's germline CDR1 is KGHSH and CDR2 LQKENI. The V gene lost 7 bases and the J gene lost 7 bases, with 13 bases spanning the gap. The CDR3 loop reads CASLTMAGEAFF. CDR3 bases: TGTGCCAGCTTAACAATGGCAGGTGAAGCTTTCTTT.

CDR3 in amino acids: CATKRTGGPEAFF. As DNA, the CDR3 is TGTGCCACCAAACGGACAGGGGGCCCTGAAGCTTTCTTT. The chain uses TRBV15 and TRBJ1-1; 11 bases map to TRBD1. Germline assignment: CDR1 LNHNV and CDR2 YYDKDF (reference sequence). Trimming took 7 bases from V and 6 from J; bases not matched to a gene: 4. The CDR3 is made up of 13 amino acids.

The CDR3 spells CASSWSGGQPQHF. In DNA form, the CDR3 reads TGTGCCAGCAGCTGGTCGGGGGGTCAGCCCCAGCATTTT. This chain joins TRBV6-5 and TRBJ1-5, with a possible D match to TRBD1 (5 bases). Germline values: CDR1 MNHEY, CDR2 SVGAGI. The CDR3 covers 13 residues. The germline V and J ends were trimmed by 6 bases and 6 bases, with 12 bases remaining between them.

J is TRBJ2-2 and V is TRBV5-1; 8 bases align to TRBD1. With 4 bases clipped from V and 2 bases from J, the junction kept 7 bases outside the gene matches. Looked up from germline, CDR1 is SGHRS and CDR2 is YFSETQ. The CDR3 runs 16 residues. The CDR3 reads CASSKPTGENTGELFF. The DNA of the CDR3 is TGCGCCAGCAGCAAGCCGACAGGGGAAAACACCGGGGAGCTGTTTTTT.

This clone was picked up a small number of times. The V gene is TRBV3-1 (or the pseudogene TRBV3-2), the J gene TRBJ1-6; D perhaps matches TRBD1 (6 bases). The CDR3 loop spans 14 amino acids. Trimming pared 1 base from V and 7 bases from J, leaving 8 bases between. CDR1 and CDR2 from the germline V gene are LGHDT and YNNKEL (reference sequence). CDR3 residues: CASSQGQGNSPLHF. The CDR3 nucleotides read TGTGCCAGCAGCCAAGGTCAGGGGAATTCACCCCTCCACTTT.